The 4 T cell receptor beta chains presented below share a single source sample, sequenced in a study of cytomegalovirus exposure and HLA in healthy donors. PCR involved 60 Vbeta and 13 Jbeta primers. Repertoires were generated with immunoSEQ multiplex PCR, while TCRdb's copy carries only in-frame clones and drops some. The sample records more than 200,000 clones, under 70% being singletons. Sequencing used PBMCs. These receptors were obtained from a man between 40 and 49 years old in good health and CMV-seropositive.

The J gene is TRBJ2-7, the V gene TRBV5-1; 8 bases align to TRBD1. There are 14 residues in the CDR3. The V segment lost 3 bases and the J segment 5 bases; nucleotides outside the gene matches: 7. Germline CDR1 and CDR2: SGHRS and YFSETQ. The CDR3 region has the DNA TGCGCCAGCAGCTCAGGACAGGGTGTCGACGAGCAGTACTTC. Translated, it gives CASSSGQGVDEQYF.

CDR3 protein: CASSYENRANYGYTF. The CDR3 DNA follows: TGTGCCAGCAGTTACGAGAACAGAGCTAACTATGGCTACACCTTC. The V and J genes are TRBV6-6 and TRBJ1-2; no clear D gene. This CDR3 is built from 15 residues. Germline values: CDR1 MNHNY, CDR2 SVGAGI (reference sequence). Trimming took off 2 bases at V and 0 bases at J, with 10 bases between the two ends.

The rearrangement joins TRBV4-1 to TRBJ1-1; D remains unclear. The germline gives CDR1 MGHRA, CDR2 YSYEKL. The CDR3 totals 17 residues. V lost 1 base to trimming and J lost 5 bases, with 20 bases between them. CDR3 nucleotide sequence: TGCGCCAGCAGCCAAGTCTACGGGGTCGGCAGGAGAACTGAAGCTTTCTTT. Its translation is CASSQVYGVGRRTEAFF.

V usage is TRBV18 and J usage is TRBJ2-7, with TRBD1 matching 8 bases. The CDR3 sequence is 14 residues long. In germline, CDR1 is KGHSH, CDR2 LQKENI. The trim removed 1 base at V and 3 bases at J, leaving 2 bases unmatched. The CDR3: CASSPLGQGYEQYF. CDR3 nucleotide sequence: TGTGCCAGCTCACCACTAGGACAGGGCTACGAGCAGTACTTC.